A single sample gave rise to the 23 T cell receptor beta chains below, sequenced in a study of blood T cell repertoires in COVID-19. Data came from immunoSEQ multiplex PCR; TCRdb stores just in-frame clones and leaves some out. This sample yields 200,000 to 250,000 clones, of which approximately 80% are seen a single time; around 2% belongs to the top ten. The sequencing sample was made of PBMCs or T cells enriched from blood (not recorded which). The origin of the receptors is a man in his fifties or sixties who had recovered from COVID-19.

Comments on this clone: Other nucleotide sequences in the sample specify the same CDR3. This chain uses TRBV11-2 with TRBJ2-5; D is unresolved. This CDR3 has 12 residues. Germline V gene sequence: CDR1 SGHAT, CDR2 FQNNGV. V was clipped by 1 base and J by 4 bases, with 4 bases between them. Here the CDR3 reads CASSLALETQYF. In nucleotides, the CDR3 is TGTGCCAGCAGCTTAGCCTTAGAGACCCAGTACTTC.

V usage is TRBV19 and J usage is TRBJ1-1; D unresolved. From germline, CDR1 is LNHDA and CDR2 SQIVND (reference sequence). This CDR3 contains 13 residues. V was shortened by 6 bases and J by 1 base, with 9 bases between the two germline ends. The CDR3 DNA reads TGTGCCAGTAGGAGGTCAGAGAACACTGAAGCTTTCTTT. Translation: CASRRSENTEAFF.

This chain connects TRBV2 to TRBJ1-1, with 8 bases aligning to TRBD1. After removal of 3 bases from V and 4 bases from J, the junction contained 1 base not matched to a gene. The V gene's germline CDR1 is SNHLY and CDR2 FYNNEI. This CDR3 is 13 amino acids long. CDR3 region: CASSDRGLTEAFF. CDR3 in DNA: TGTGCCAGCAGTGACAGGGGGCTCACTGAAGCTTTCTTT.

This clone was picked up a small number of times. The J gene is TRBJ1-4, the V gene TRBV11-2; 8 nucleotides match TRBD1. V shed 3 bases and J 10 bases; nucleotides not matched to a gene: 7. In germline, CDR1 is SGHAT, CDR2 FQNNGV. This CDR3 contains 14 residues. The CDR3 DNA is TGTGCCAGCAGCTTCAACCCTGGACAGGGAAAACTGTTTTTT. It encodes CASSFNPGQGKLFF.

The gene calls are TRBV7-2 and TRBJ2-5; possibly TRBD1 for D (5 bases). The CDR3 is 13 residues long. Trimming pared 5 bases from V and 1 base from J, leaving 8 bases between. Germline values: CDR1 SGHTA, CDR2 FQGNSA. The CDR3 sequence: CASSQGGQETQYF. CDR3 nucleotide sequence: TGTGCCAGCAGCCAGGGTGGCCAAGAGACCCAGTACTTC.

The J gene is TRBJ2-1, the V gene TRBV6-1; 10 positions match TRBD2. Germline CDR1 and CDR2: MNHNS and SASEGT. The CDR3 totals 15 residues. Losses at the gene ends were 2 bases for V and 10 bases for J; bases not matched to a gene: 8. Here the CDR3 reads CASSELAGDVGEQFF. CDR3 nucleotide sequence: TGTGCCAGCAGTGAACTAGCGGGGGACGTAGGGGAGCAGTTCTTC.

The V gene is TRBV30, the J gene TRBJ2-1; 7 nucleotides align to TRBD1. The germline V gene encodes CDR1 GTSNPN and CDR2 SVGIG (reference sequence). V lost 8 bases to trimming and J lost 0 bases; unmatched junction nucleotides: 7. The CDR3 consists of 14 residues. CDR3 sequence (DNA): TGTGCCGGATACAGGGGAAGCTCCTACAATGAGCAGTTCTTC. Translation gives CAGYRGSSYNEQFF.

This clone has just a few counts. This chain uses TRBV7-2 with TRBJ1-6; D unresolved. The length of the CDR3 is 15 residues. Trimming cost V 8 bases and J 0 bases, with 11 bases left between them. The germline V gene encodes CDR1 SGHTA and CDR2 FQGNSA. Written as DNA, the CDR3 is TGTGCCAGCGAAGTCGGTAGCTCCTATAATTCACCCCTCCACTTT. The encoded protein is CASEVGSSYNSPLHF.

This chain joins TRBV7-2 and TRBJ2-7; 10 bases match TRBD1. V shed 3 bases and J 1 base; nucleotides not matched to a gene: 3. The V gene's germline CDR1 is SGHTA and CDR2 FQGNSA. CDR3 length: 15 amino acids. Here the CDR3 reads CASSFGTGVSYEQYF. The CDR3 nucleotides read TGTGCCAGCAGCTTCGGGACAGGGGTGTCCTACGAGCAGTACTTC. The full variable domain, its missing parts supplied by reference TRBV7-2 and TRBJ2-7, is GAGVSQSPSNKVTEKGKDVELRCDPISGHTALYWYRQSLGQGLEFLIYFQGNSAPDKSGLPSDRFSAERTGGSVSTLTIQRTQQEDSAVYLCASSFGTGVSYEQYFGPGTRLTVT.

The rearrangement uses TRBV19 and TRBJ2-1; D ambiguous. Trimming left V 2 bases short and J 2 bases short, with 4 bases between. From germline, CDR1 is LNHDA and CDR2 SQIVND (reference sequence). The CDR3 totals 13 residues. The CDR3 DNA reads TGTGCCAGTAGTATATCGGCCTACAATGAGCAGTTCTTC. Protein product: CASSISAYNEQFF.

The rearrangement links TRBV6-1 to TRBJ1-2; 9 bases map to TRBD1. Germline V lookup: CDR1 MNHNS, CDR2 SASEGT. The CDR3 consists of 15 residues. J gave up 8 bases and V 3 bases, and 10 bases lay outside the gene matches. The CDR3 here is CASSDRGQGVVGYTF. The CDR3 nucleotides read TGTGCCAGCAGTGATAGGGGACAGGGAGTGGTGGGCTACACCTTC.

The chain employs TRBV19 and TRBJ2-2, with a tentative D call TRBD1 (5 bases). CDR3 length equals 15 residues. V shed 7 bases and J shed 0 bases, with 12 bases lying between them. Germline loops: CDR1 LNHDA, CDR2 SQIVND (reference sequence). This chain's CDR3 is CASTRRQSNTGELFF. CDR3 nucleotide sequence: TGTGCCAGTACGCGTCGACAGTCGAACACCGGGGAGCTGTTTTTT.

The DNA of the CDR3 is TGCGCCAGCAGCGTAGGACAAACGTACACAGATACGCAGTATTTT. It is translated as CASSVGQTYTDTQYF. The gene calls are TRBV5-1 and TRBJ2-3; D is possibly TRBD1 (5 bases). Looked up from germline, CDR1 is SGHRS and CDR2 is YFSETQ. CDR3 size: 15 residues. V was trimmed by 4 bases and J by 2 bases, leaving 14 bases between them.

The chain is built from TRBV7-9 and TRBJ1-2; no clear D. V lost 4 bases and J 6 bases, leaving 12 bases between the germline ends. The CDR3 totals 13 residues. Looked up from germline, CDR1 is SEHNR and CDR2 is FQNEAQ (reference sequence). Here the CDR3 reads CASSSIWANGYTF. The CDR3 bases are TGTGCCAGCAGCTCTATCTGGGCCAATGGCTACACCTTC.

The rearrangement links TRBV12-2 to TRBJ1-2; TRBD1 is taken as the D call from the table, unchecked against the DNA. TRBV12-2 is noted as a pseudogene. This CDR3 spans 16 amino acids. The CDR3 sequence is CASRLGGGGHNYGYTF. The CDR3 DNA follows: TGTGCAAGTCGCTTAGGTGGGGGCGGACATAACTATGGCTACACCTTC.

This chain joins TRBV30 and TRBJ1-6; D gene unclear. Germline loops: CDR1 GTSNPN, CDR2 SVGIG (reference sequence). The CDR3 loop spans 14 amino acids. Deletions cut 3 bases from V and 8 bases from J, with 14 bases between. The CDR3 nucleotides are TGTGCCTGGAGACTATCGGGTTTGGATTCACCCCTCCACTTT. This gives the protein CAWRLSGLDSPLHF.

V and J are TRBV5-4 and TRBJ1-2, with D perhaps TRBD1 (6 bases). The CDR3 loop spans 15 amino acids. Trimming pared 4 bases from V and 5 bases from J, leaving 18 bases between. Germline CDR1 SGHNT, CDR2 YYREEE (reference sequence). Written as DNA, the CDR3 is TGTGCCAGCAGCCGGGGGGCGGGTTCTGAATATGGCTACACCTTC. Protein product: CASSRGAGSEYGYTF.

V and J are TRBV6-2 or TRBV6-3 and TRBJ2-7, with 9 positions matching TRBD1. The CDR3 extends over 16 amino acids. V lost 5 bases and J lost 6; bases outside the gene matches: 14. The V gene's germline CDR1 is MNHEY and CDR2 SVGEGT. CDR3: CASSTRHRDREGEQYF. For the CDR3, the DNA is TGTGCCAGCAGTACTCGACACCGGGACAGGGAGGGCGAGCAGTACTTC.

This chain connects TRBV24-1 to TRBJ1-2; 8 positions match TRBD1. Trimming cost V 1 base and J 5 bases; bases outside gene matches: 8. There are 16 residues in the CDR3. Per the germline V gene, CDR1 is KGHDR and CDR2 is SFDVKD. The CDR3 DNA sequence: TGTGCCACCAGTGATTTAGCTACAGGGGGGGGATATGGCTACACCTTC. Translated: CATSDLATGGGYGYTF.

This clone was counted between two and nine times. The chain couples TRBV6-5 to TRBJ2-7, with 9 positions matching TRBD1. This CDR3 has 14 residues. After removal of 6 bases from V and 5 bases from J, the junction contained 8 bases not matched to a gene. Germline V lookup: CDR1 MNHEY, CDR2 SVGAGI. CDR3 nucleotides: TGTGCCAGCAGGGCCCGGGACAGGGTCCACGAGCAGTACTTC. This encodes CASRARDRVHEQYF.

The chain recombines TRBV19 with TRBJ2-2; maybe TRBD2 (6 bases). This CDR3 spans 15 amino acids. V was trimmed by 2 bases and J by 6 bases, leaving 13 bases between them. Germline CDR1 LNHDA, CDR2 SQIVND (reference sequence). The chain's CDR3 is CASSIQAGLAGELFF. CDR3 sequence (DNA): TGTGCCAGTAGTATACAGGCGGGGTTGGCCGGGGAGCTGTTTTTT.

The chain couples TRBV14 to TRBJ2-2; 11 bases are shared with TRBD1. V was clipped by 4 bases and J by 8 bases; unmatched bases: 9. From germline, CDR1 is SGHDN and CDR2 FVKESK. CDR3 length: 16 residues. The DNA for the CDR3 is TGTGCCAGCAGCCGAGGACAGGGGGCGACGAGGGGGGAGCTGTTTTTT. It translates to CASSRGQGATRGELFF.

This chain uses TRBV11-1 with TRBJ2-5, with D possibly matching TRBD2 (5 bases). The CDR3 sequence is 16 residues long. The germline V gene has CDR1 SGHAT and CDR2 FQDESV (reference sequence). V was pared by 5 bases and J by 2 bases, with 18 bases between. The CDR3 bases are TGTGCCAGCAGCCCTCAACGGGGTAGGCTACAAGAGACCCAGTACTTC. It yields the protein CASSPQRGRLQETQYF. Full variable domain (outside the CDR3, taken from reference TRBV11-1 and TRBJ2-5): EAEVAQSPRYKITEKSQAVAFWCDPISGHATLYWYRQILGQGPELLVQFQDESVVDDSQLPKDRFSAERLKGVDSTLKIQPAELGDSAMYLCASSPQRGRLQETQYFGPGTRLLVL.